One sample yielded the 23 T cell receptor beta chains listed below, sequenced in a study of blood T cell repertoires in COVID-19. The table came from immunoSEQ multiplex PCR; TCRdb's copy has only in-frame clones and leaves some out. The repertoire holds just over 250,000 clones, around nine tenths seen once, with over 7.5% in the top ten. Sequencing was performed on peripheral blood. The source of these receptors is a man aged 40-49 years who had recovered from COVID-19.

The J gene is TRBJ2-7, the V gene TRBV3-1 (or the pseudogene TRBV3-2), with 13 bases lining up with TRBD2. The germline V gene has CDR1 LGHDT and CDR2 YNNKEL (reference sequence). With V trimmed by 6 bases and J by 6 bases, 5 bases remained unmatched. The CDR3 consists of 14 residues. CDR3 residues: CASSRTSGRTEQYF. CDR3 DNA sequence: TGTGCCAGCAGTAGGACTAGCGGGAGAACCGAGCAGTACTTC.

V usage is TRBV18 and J usage is TRBJ2-3, with 8 bases aligning to TRBD2. The CDR3 is 15 amino acids. Germline values: CDR1 KGHSH, CDR2 LQKENI. The V and J ends lost 3 bases and 5 bases, in that order; junction bases with no gene match: 7. CDR3 residues: CASSPGTRGGDTQYF. CDR3 DNA sequence: TGTGCCAGCTCACCTGGGACTAGGGGAGGAGATACGCAGTATTTT.

The chain has TRBV27 and TRBJ2-7, with TRBD2 matching 10 bases. The V gene end was trimmed by 5 bases and the J gene end by 7 bases; junction bases not matched to a gene: 17. The CDR3 is 17 residues long. Per germline, CDR1 MNHEY and CDR2 SMNVEV (reference sequence). The CDR3: CASSPSRLAGGIWEQYF. The CDR3 DNA is TGTGCCAGCAGTCCCTCGCGACTAGCGGGTGGAATATGGGAGCAGTACTTC.

This rearrangement joins TRBV6-2 or TRBV6-3 to TRBJ2-7; 7 nucleotides agree with TRBD1. Germline loops: CDR1 MNHEY, CDR2 SVGEGT. The CDR3 loop spans 13 amino acids. The V gene end was trimmed by 6 bases and the J gene end by 5 bases; junction bases not matched to a gene: 7. The CDR3 spells CASSRDRVNEQYF. The CDR3 nucleotides are TGTGCCAGCAGCCGCGACAGGGTCAACGAGCAGTACTTC.

J is TRBJ1-1 and V is TRBV10-3, with 9 nucleotides matching TRBD1. CDR1 ENHRY and CDR2 SYGVKD come from the germline V gene. After removal of 5 bases from V and 3 bases from J, the junction contained 7 bases not matched to a gene. The CDR3 runs 15 residues. The CDR3 DNA reads as TGTGCCATCAGTCCCGGGGGACAGGGTTACACTGAAGCTTTCTTT. This encodes CAISPGGQGYTEAFF.

The gene calls are TRBV6-2 or TRBV6-3 and TRBJ2-6; 8 bases fit TRBD1. CDR3 length: 19 residues. The J segment lost 2 bases and the V segment lost 0 bases, leaving 9 bases of the junction unmatched. Germline-derived CDR1 and CDR2 are MNHEY and SVGEGT. The CDR3 DNA reads as TGTGCCAGCAGTTACTCCCGTCTCTGGACAGGGACTGGGGCCAACGTCCTGACTTTC. Encoded protein: CASSYSRLWTGTGANVLTF.

V is TRBV10-1 and J is TRBJ2-1; 9 bases agree with TRBD1. Germline V CDR1 and CDR2: WNHNN, SYGVQD (reference sequence). V dropped 7 bases and J dropped 2; count of bases not matched to a gene: 6. The CDR3 extends over 15 amino acids. This CDR3 reads CASTPRQGAYNEQFF. The CDR3 nucleotides are TGCGCCAGCACCCCACGACAGGGGGCCTACAATGAGCAGTTCTTC.

The gene calls are TRBV19 and TRBJ2-1, with 12 bases matching TRBD2. The CDR3 totals 14 residues. Germline assignment: CDR1 LNHDA and CDR2 SQIVND (reference sequence). The V and J ends lost 9 bases and 3 bases, in that order; junction bases with no gene match: 3. The CDR3 DNA reads TGTGCCAGCGGGACTAGCGGGTACTACAATGAGCAGTTCTTC. As protein: CASGTSGYYNEQFF. Full variable domain (missing parts from reference TRBV19 and TRBJ2-1): DGGITQSPKYLFRKEGQNVTLSCEQNLNHDAMYWYRQDPGQGLRLIYYSQIVNDFQKGDIAEGYSVSREKKESFPLTVTSAQKNPTAFYLCASGTSGYYNEQFFGPGTRLTVL.

This chain joins TRBV19 and TRBJ2-1, with 10 bases aligning to TRBD2. V shed 7 bases and J 4 bases; nucleotides not matched to a gene: 22. The V gene's germline CDR1 is LNHDA and CDR2 SQIVND (reference sequence). The CDR3 is 20 amino acids. CDR3 sequence reads: CASTHPLIRPSGGIYNEQFF. For the CDR3, the DNA is TGTGCCAGTACCCATCCCCTAATCCGGCCTAGCGGGGGTATTTACAATGAGCAGTTCTTC.

The rearrangement links TRBV19 to TRBJ2-1; 7 bases agree with TRBD2. The germline gives CDR1 LNHDA, CDR2 SQIVND (reference sequence). The CDR3 loop spans 17 amino acids. The V segment lost 0 bases and the J segment 12 bases; nucleotides outside the gene matches: 17. Here the CDR3 reads CASSIDTGTIVPVWQFF. The DNA for the CDR3 is TGTGCCAGTAGTATAGATACCGGGACTATTGTTCCGGTCTGGCAGTTCTTC.

The chain recombines TRBV6-5 with TRBJ1-3; D is unclear. The length of the CDR3 is 15 residues. Germline V lookup: CDR1 MNHEY, CDR2 SVGAGI. The V gene lost 6 bases and the J gene lost 2 bases, with 14 bases spanning the gap. CDR3 bases: TGTGCCAGCAGACCCACAGCGGGCGCTGGAAACACCATATATTTT. Its translation is CASRPTAGAGNTIYF.

This chain uses TRBV6-1 with TRBJ1-4, with D unclear. Germline V gives CDR1 MNHNS, CDR2 SASEGT. V lost 2 bases to trimming and J lost 7 bases, with 8 bases between them. The CDR3 contains 13 residues. The CDR3 coding sequence is TGTGCCAGCAGTGAACGGGTCAGTGAAAAACTGTTTTTT. As protein: CASSERVSEKLFF.

The rearrangement joins TRBV5-1 to TRBJ1-3, with TRBD1 matching 9 bases. This CDR3 has 16 residues. The germline V gene encodes CDR1 SGHRS and CDR2 YFSETQ. Germline trimming cut 0 bases from V and 2 bases from J; bases unmatched to any gene: 3. In nucleotides, the CDR3 is TGCGCCAGCAGCTTGGCGGGGACAGGGCCTGGAAACACCATATATTTT. Translation gives CASSLAGTGPGNTIYF.

In its sample, this clone was seen a few times. The J gene is TRBJ2-7, the V gene TRBV15; possible D gene TRBD2, 6 bases. Trimming shortened V by 0 bases and J by 3 bases, and 12 bases separated the two germline ends. The CDR3 consists of 15 residues. Germline V gene sequence: CDR1 LNHNV, CDR2 YYDKDF (reference sequence). CDR3 sequence reads: CATSRDRTTFYEQYF. DNA of the CDR3: TGTGCCACCAGCAGAGATCGGACTACATTCTACGAGCAGTACTTC.

This clone has just one count. The chain carries TRBV18 and TRBJ2-2; 10 bases line up with TRBD2. The J segment lost 3 bases and the V segment lost 2 bases, leaving 3 bases of the junction unmatched. Germline CDR1 KGHSH, CDR2 LQKENI. The CDR3 has 16 residues. The CDR3: CASSPLTSGDTGELFF. Written as DNA, the CDR3 is TGTGCCAGCTCACCATTAACTAGCGGGGACACCGGGGAGCTGTTTTTT.

This chain connects TRBV27 to TRBJ2-7, with TRBD1 matching 9 bases. V lost 6 bases and J lost 3; bases outside the gene matches: 6. CDR3 size: 14 residues. Germline lookup yields CDR1 MNHEY and CDR2 SMNVEV (reference sequence). CDR3 nucleotide sequence: TGTGCCAGCAGGGCAGGGACAGGGATCTACGAGCAGTACTTC. Residues: CASRAGTGIYEQYF.

This clone was recorded a few times. The chain recombines TRBV7-2 with TRBJ2-3, with 8 bases aligning to TRBD2. From germline, CDR1 is SGHTA and CDR2 FQGNSA. J was trimmed by 2 bases and V by 5 bases; bases with no gene match: 9. The CDR3 is 16 residues long. CDR3: CASSLTGGQNTDTQYF. CDR3 coding DNA: TGTGCCAGCAGCCTTACGGGGGGGCAAAACACAGATACGCAGTATTTT. Full variable domain (missing parts from reference TRBV7-2 and TRBJ2-3): GAGVSQSPSNKVTEKGKDVELRCDPISGHTALYWYRQSLGQGLEFLIYFQGNSAPDKSGLPSDRFSAERTGGSVSTLTIQRTQQEDSAVYLCASSLTGGQNTDTQYFGPGTRLTVL.

The chain recombines TRBV6-5 with TRBJ1-1; TRBD1 matches 8 bases. This CDR3 is 15 amino acids long. Trimming cost V 0 bases and J 7 bases; bases outside gene matches: 7. Germline assignment: CDR1 MNHEY and CDR2 SVGAGI. CDR3 protein: CASSYSNAGGGEAFF. The CDR3 DNA is TGTGCCAGCAGTTACTCGAACGCAGGGGGCGGTGAAGCTTTCTTT.

In its sample, this clone was seen once. The rearrangement joins TRBV5-8 to TRBJ2-2, with 8 bases matching TRBD1. V lost 6 bases and J lost 4; bases outside the gene matches: 14. From germline, CDR1 is SGHTS and CDR2 YDEGEE. CDR3 length equals 17 residues. The CDR3, as DNA: TGTGCCAGCAACCCCGGATCTTCAGGGGGCTTCACCGGGGAGCTGTTTTTT. This gives the protein CASNPGSSGGFTGELFF.

The chain recombines TRBV18 with TRBJ2-1, with 8 bases aligning to TRBD2. Unmatched junction bases numbered 2, after V lost 4 bases and J lost 3 bases. The germline gives CDR1 KGHSH, CDR2 LQKENI. The CDR3 is made up of 14 amino acids. The CDR3 DNA follows: TGTGCCAGCTCACTCGCGGGGGGCTACAATGAGCAGTTCTTC. Its protein is CASSLAGGYNEQFF. Full variable domain (remainder filled in from reference TRBV18 and TRBJ2-1): NAGVMQNPRHLVRRRGQEARLRCSPMKGHSHVYWYRQLPEEGLKFMVYLQKENIIDESGMPKERFSAEFPKEGPSILRIQQVVRGDSAAYFCASSLAGGYNEQFFGPGTRLTVL.

This chain links TRBV6-2 or TRBV6-3 with TRBJ2-5; D is perhaps TRBD2 (5 bases). V was pared by 2 bases and J by 2 bases, with 6 bases between. The CDR3 length is 13 residues. Germline CDR1 is MNHEY and CDR2 is SVGEGT. DNA for the CDR3: TGTGCCAGCAGTTACACTAGACAAGAGACCCAGTACTTC. It specifies CASSYTRQETQYF.

V is TRBV11-1 and J is TRBJ1-2; no clear D gene. Between the trimmed V and J ends, which lost 5 bases and 7 bases, there was a span of 11 bases. Germline V gene lookup returns CDR1 SGHAT and CDR2 FQDESV (reference sequence). The CDR3 spans 12 residues. The CDR3 loop reads CASSVEGGGYTF. The CDR3 nucleotides are TGTGCCAGCAGCGTGGAGGGTGGTGGCTACACCTTC.

The rearrangement links TRBV3-1 (or the pseudogene TRBV3-2) to TRBJ1-1; no clear D. CDR3 length: 14 amino acids. The V gene's germline CDR1 is LGHDT and CDR2 YNNKEL (reference sequence). V was trimmed by 2 bases and J by 8 bases, leaving 15 bases between them. CDR3 amino acids: CASSQLRTVREAFF. The CDR3 DNA reads as TGTGCCAGCAGCCAATTGCGAACGGTAAGAGAAGCTTTCTTT.